A single sample is the source of the 18 T cell receptor beta chains below, sequenced in a study of T-cell reconstitution after alpha-beta-depleted transplantation in children. Regarding the study as a whole: Hyperexpanded clones declined; after one year, newly produced T cells mostly supplied diversity.

It was with unique molecular identifiers that the TCRbeta library was prepared. TCRdb reprocessed the PCR reads with MiXCR, giving one entry per CDR3 protein. The sample contains about 300,000 distinct CDR3 sequences, less than 9.5% of which appear only once. No antigens are known for them. The material sequenced was peripheral blood, taken 360 days after TCRalphabeta/CD19-depleted stem cell transplant. The origin of the receptors is a female patient between 2 and 10 years old who had a stem cell transplant for Fanconi anemia, so the T cells may come from the graft donor.

Notes on this clonotype: This could be a read error, since a much larger clone is one nucleotide away. V gene TRBV7-2 combines with J gene TRBJ2-1; TRBD2 matches 12 bases. This CDR3 is 15 amino acids long. V lost 5 bases to trimming and J lost 9 bases; unmatched junction nucleotides: 8. In germline, CDR1 is SGHTA, CDR2 FQGNSA. The CDR3 spells CASSPPSGGACEQFF. As DNA, the CDR3 is TGTGCCAGCAGCCCCCCTAGCGGGGGGGCTTGTGAGCAGTTCTTC.

This clonotype was seen a handful of times. The genes are TRBV14 and TRBJ2-5; 8 bases are a match to TRBD2. The CDR3 loop spans 19 amino acids. The J segment lost 2 bases and the V segment lost 0 bases, leaving 14 bases of the junction unmatched. The germline V gene has CDR1 SGHDN and CDR2 FVKESK. CDR3 coding DNA: TGTGCCAGCAGCCAAGACCTAGCGGGTATTAAGTGGCGGCAAGAGACCCAGTACTTC. Encoded protein: CASSQDLAGIKWRQETQYF.

This clonotype has at least ten counts. The rearrangement links TRBV29-1 to TRBJ1-1; a possible D gene is TRBD1 (6 bases). The CDR3 has 17 residues. Germline V lookup: CDR1 SQVTM, CDR2 ANQGSEA. V was shortened by 6 bases and J by 4 bases, with 27 bases between the two germline ends. The CDR3 reads CSVRGPPGQGTFTEAFF. The CDR3 DNA reads TGCAGCGTACGAGGCCCCCCCGGACAAGGGACATTCACTGAAGCTTTCTTT.

The sample holds many counts of this clonotype. The rearrangement joins TRBV5-6 to TRBJ2-1, with TRBD2 identical over 10 bases. There are 15 residues in the CDR3. Germline CDR1 is SGHDT and CDR2 is YYEEEE. Trimming took 2 bases from V and 10 from J; bases not matched to a gene: 9. DNA for the CDR3: TGTGCCAGCAGCTTTTCCCAGCGGGGGGGCTGGGAGCAGTTCTTC. This sequence encodes CASSFSQRGGWEQFF.

This sequence joins TRBV12-3 or TRBV12-4 and TRBJ2-3; 10 bases align to TRBD2. Losses at the gene ends were 11 bases for V and 6 bases for J; bases not matched to a gene: 23. The CDR3 spans 18 residues. CDR3 protein: CALSLTPSLAGAADTQYF. The CDR3 DNA is TGTGCCCTCAGTTTAACCCCTTCGCTAGCGGGAGCAGCTGATACGCAGTATTTT.

This clonotype was seen a few times. V gene TRBV12-3 or TRBV12-4 combines with J gene TRBJ1-2, with TRBD1 matching over 11 bases. The trim removed 6 bases at V and 6 bases at J, leaving 6 bases unmatched. This CDR3 comprises 14 residues. The CDR3 DNA follows: TGTGCCAGCAGATCGGACAGGGGGCCCGATGGCTACACCTTC. Translation: CASRSDRGPDGYTF.

The chain's CDR3 is CASSSTVTFQPQHF. For the CDR3, the DNA is TGTGCCAGCAGCTCAACAGTAACCTTTCAGCCCCAGCATTTT. The J gene is TRBJ1-5, the V gene TRBV5-6; D gene ambiguous. V shed 3 bases and J shed 6 bases, with 13 bases lying between them. CDR1 is SGHDT, CDR2 YYEEEE, per germline. The CDR3 runs 14 residues.

Only a few counts were recorded for this clonotype. V is TRBV10-3 and J is TRBJ2-4; tentatively, D is TRBD2 (6 bases). CDR3 length: 16 residues. Germline CDR1 ENHRY, CDR2 SYGVKD. The V end lost 0 bases, the J end lost 7 bases, and 16 bases lay between the germline ends. This chain's CDR3 is CAISESGGDGVNIQYF. The CDR3 DNA reads as TGTGCCATCAGTGAGTCCGGAGGGGACGGGGTGAACATTCAGTACTTC.

This clonotype was seen repeatedly, ten times or more. This chain links TRBV7-2 with TRBJ1-1; D is possibly TRBD1 (5 bases). CDR1 and CDR2 (germline): SGHTA, FQGNSA. CDR3 length: 15 amino acids. V was clipped by 4 bases and J by 7 bases, with 19 bases between them. The CDR3 region has the DNA TGTGCCAGCAGCTGGCCAGCGGCAGGGAGCGTTGAAGCTTTCTTT. This sequence encodes CASSWPAAGSVEAFF.

The chain recombines TRBV11-1 with TRBJ2-2; D gene uncertain. V shed 1 base and J shed 7 bases, with 10 bases lying between them. The CDR3 runs 14 residues. Per the germline V gene, CDR1 is SGHAT and CDR2 is FQDESV (reference sequence). The CDR3 reads CASSLDGSFGELFF. CDR3 nucleotides: TGTGCCAGCAGCTTAGATGGAAGTTTCGGGGAGCTGTTTTTT.

This clonotype has ten or more counts. This chain joins TRBV9 and TRBJ2-2, with D hard to call. Trimming took 0 bases from V and 7 from J, leaving 10 bases between them. Germline loops: CDR1 SGDLS, CDR2 YYNGEE. The CDR3 has 14 residues. The CDR3 DNA sequence: TGTGCCAGCAGCGTAGACCCGGAAGGCGGGGAGCTGTTTTTT. Protein: CASSVDPEGGELFF.

The sample holds a few counts of this clonotype. J is TRBJ2-7 and V is TRBV6-5; 13 bases are shared with TRBD2. The germline gives CDR1 MNHEY, CDR2 SVGAGI. V lost 6 bases to trimming and J lost 0 bases; unmatched junction nucleotides: 5. The CDR3 consists of 16 residues. As DNA, the CDR3 is TGTGCCAGCAGCCTTGGGACTAGCGGGACCTCCTACGAGCAGTACTTC. This codes for CASSLGTSGTSYEQYF.

In its sample, this clonotype was seen many times. The chain recombines TRBV7-9 with TRBJ1-1, with D uncertain. There are 14 residues in the CDR3. V was shortened by 1 base and J by 2 bases, with 8 bases between the two germline ends. The germline CDR1 and CDR2 sequences are SEHNR and FQNEAQ (reference sequence). The CDR3 nucleotides read TGTGCCAGCAGCTTAGGGGCCAGCAACACTGAAGCTTTCTTT. Its translation: CASSLGASNTEAFF.

The table lists this clonotype with many counts. The chain uses TRBV5-1 and TRBJ2-3; 8 positions match TRBD2. There are 16 residues in the CDR3. Germline V lookup: CDR1 SGHRS, CDR2 YFSETQ. V shed 3 bases and J 2 bases; nucleotides not matched to a gene: 8. The CDR3 spells CASSSRGTRFTDTQYF. The DNA for the CDR3 is TGCGCCAGCAGCTCAAGGGGGACTAGATTCACAGATACGCAGTATTTT.

This clonotype was counted ten times or more. The gene calls are TRBV5-1 and TRBJ1-4; TRBD1 matches 8 bases. The CDR3 totals 17 residues. CDR1 SGHRS and CDR2 YFSETQ come from the germline V gene. The V and J ends lost 0 bases and 4 bases, in that order; junction bases with no gene match: 8. The chain's CDR3 is CASSLAPADRDNEKLFF. CDR3 in DNA: TGCGCCAGCAGCTTGGCTCCGGCGGACAGGGATAATGAAAAACTGTTTTTT. Full variable domain (missing parts from reference TRBV5-1 and TRBJ1-4): KAGVTQTPRYLIKTRGQQVTLSCSPISGHRSVSWYQQTPGQGLQFLFEYFSETQRNKGNFPGRFSGRQFSNSRSEMNVSTLELGDSALYLCASSLAPADRDNEKLFFGSGTQLSVL.

Note on this clonotype: This likely comes from a read error, as the CDR3 has no conserved phenylalanine or tryptophan at its end. V and J are TRBV5-1 and TRBJ1-1; 8 nucleotides match TRBD1. CDR3 length: 14 residues. Germline assignment: CDR1 SGHRS and CDR2 YFSETQ. Trimming cost V 3 bases and J 7 bases; bases outside gene matches: 8. CDR3 in DNA: TGCGCCAGCAGCTCGGGGACAGGTGCTAATGAAGCTTTCTCT. This translates into CASSSGTGANEAFS.

This clonotype showed up many times. The chain links TRBV6-5 to TRBJ1-2; 9 bases are a match to TRBD1. The CDR3 contains 18 residues. V was clipped by 4 bases and J by 4 bases; unmatched bases: 16. Germline assignment: CDR1 MNHEY and CDR2 SVGAGI. Written as DNA, the CDR3 is TGTGCCAGCAGTTCCGTGGGAGGGACAGGGAGTTCTAGCTATGGCTACACCTTC. The encoded protein is CASSSVGGTGSSSYGYTF.

This clonotype was picked up many times. The chain carries TRBV7-2 and TRBJ2-3; no definite D call. Trimming removed 0 bases at V and 2 bases at J, with 9 bases between. CDR1 and CDR2 (germline): SGHTA, FQGNSA. The CDR3 has 15 residues. The CDR3 DNA is TGTGCCAGCAGCTTAGCGCGGCTCCACACAGATACGCAGTATTTT. Translating gives CASSLARLHTDTQYF.